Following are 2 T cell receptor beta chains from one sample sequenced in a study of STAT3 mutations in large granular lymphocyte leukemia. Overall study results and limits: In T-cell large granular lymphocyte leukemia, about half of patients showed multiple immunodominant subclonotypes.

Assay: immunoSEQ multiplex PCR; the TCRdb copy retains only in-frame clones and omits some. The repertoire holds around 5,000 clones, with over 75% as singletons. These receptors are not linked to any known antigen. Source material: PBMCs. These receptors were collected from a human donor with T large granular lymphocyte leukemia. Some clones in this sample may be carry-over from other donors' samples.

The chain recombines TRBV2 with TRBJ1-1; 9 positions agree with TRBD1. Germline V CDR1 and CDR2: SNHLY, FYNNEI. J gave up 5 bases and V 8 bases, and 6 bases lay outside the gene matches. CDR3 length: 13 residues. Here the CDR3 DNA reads TGTGCCAGCCCGGGGACAGGGTGGACTGAAGCTTTCTTT. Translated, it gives CASPGTGWTEAFF. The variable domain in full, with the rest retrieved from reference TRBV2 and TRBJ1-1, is EPEVTQTPSHQVTQMGQEVILRCVPISNHLYFYWYRQILGQKVEFLVSFYNNEISEKSEIFDDQFSVERPDGSNFTLKIRSTKLEDSAMYFCASPGTGWTEAFFGQGTRLTVV.

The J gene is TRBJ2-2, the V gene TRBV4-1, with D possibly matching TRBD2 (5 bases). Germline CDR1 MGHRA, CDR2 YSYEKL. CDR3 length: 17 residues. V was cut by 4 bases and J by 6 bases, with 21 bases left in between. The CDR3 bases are TGCGCCAGCAGCCGACCCCTCCTGAGGGATCGAGCCGGGGAGCTGTTTTTT. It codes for CASSRPLLRDRAGELFF.